The subject of this entry is one T cell receptor beta chain. No antigen is known for it. Base qualities are not at hand, and no much larger clone is one base apart. These data belong to a study of cytomegalovirus exposure and HLA in healthy donors (dated 2017 in TCRdb). Regarding the study in general: An earlier analysis of some 550 of the donors reported roughly 300 Gb of sequence data and some 120 million unique TCR beta sequences from about 179 million T cells. The number of typed donors differed by locus: roughly 629-630 for A, B, C, DRB1 and DQB1; roughly 510 for DQA1; fewer than 610 for DPA1; and about 450 for DPB1. The later analysis used no new phenotypic data to find candidate immune exposures, relying instead on TCR beta sequences and their occurrence across donors. The study was designed to test whether signatures of past pathogen exposure could be identified by cataloging public T cell receptors. Of the approximately 400 genotyped donors, around 81% fell in the genetic ancestry cluster associated with self-reported Caucasian donors. In a later genetic analysis, genome-wide SNP genotypes for about 65% of the roughly 700 donors were used, and that subset was treated as a discovery cohort. In a later analysis, previously published TCR beta repertoires from 666 donors were re-analyzed and high-resolution HLA genotyping was added so that TCR occurrence patterns could be studied. Because of strong linkage in the cohort, roughly five DR-DQ haplotypes were treated as single units for association and clustering. All discovery cohort repertoires had been generated using a single sequencing platform. An early release covering more than 500 HLA-typed donors comprised around 300 gigabases of sequencing data and tens of millions of unique TCR sequences. The study profiled the T cell repertoires of 550 to 700 subjects by immunosequencing and related them to cytomegalovirus serostatus. In an earlier analysis of several hundred of the donors, high-throughput TCR beta sequencing was used to judge whether each TCR beta V gene segment behaved as functional or pseudogenic. HLA typing included class I and class II loci at four-digit resolution. Donor age, sex, ethnicity and CMV serostatus were compiled together with the repertoire data. The study combined high-throughput TCR immunosequencing, statistical association of individual TCRs with disease status, and machine learning to predict cytomegalovirus infection status. Among around 400 genotyped donors of the cohort, an average of approximately 200,000 unique TCR beta nucleotide sequences was sequenced per donor, of which approximately 18% were non-productive. Along with the approximately 650-subject first cohort, a separate validation cohort of over 90 different subjects was used.

The cohort comprised under 700 healthy bone marrow donors. At the time of sampling, all cohort members were nominally healthy, though unrecorded immune exposures were likely present. The donor was CMV seronegative and belonged to the group of around 350 seronegative cohort members. A peripheral blood sample was collected from each donor, and TCR beta sequencing was performed on peripheral blood mononuclear cells. The Qiagen DNeasy Blood Extraction Kit was used to extract genomic DNA from the blood cell samples. The library was built by means of the immunoSEQ multiplex PCR assay. The multiplex PCR relied on a mix of 60 forward primers for TCR Vbeta segments and 13 reverse primers for TCR Jbeta segments. A multiplex PCR assay on genomic DNA amplified the CDR3 region of rearranged TCR beta genes. The Illumina HiSeq System was used to sequence the amplified TCR beta libraries as 87-base-pair reads. The paper's data handling went like this. A later analysis tallied 75 million to 95 million unique TCR beta chains across the 660 or so repertoires, and approximately 11 million of those chains were shared by two or more donors. To remove PCR and sequencing errors, raw reads were error-corrected and collapsed into unique sequences using a nearest-neighbor algorithm that merged closely related sequences. To assign V, D and J gene segments, CDR3 sequences were aligned to IMGT reference sequences. For a sequence to be retained, a match of at least six nucleotides to both a V gene segment and a J gene segment was required. A rearrangement counted as productive if the CDR3 had no stop codons and remained in frame with V and J, and every other rearrangement counted as non-productive. Following IMGT convention, CDR3 was defined as the stretch from the second conserved V-encoded cysteine up to the conserved J-encoded phenylalanine. Sequences without an unambiguous match to a single V gene segment were excluded from the earlier analysis of 587 of the donors. In an earlier analysis of approximately 550 of the donors, V segments were called functional above 56.7% productive rearrangements and were called segregating when the between-donor standard deviation exceeded 5%. A statistical classification framework was developed to diagnose cytomegalovirus status using the catalog of TCR beta chain sequences. A later analysis assigned V and J genes by comparing TCR nucleotide sequences with IMGT/GENE-DB human TR gene sequences. Using the TCRdist pipeline, a later analysis assigned CDR3 sequences along with most-parsimonious VDJ recombination scenarios. In a later analysis, every TCR beta chain was defined by the combination of its CDR3 amino acid sequence and its V-gene family, and reads without a unique V-gene family were dropped. As a way to deal with suspected cross-contamination and a sequencing artifact, a later analysis dropped approximately 570 nucleotide sequences that were highly shared and had low generation probability. In a later analysis, a clonal expansion index was calculated for each public chain from normalized within-repertoire ranks of inferred template counts. A later analysis computed generation probabilities with a VDJ recombination model fitted to out-of-frame rearrangements, and checked the results against IGoR. Hypergeometric tests were used in a later analysis to score TCR-TCR, TCR-HLA and TCR-CMV co-occurrence, with a repertoire-size bias correction applied to the TCR pairs. In a later analysis, false discovery rates were estimated by permuting HLA or CMV assignments 20 times. In a later analysis, co-occurring TCRs were grouped using DBSCAN, and TCRdist sequence similarity was added for clustering within HLA-allele-positive subsets. Repertoires with fewer than 30,000 or more than 120,000 public chains were left out of co-occurrence clustering, as were about 5 repertoires with anomalous nucleotide sharing. As stored in TCRdb, this immuneACCESS dataset retains in-frame rearrangements with V and J assigned. A fraction of the clones does not appear; measured against another copy, unresolved V genes explain less than half of the discrepancy, and the remainder lacks a known reason. V and J calls and clone size are as listed in that table; D and trimming were resolved from the DNA. This sample has 200,000 or so clones in its table, and approximately 85% of those were observed once. Under 0.9% of the sample comes from the top ten.

The paper as a whole reports these results and caveats: In a later genetic analysis, a missense DCLRE1C variant was associated with V-gene and J-gene trimming of TCR beta chains, and the association was replicated in an independent cohort. The study listed 150 to 200 TCR beta chains as associated with cytomegalovirus. Most TCR sequences were observed very rarely across donors, whereas some public TCRs were present in many individuals. According to a later analysis, parvovirus B19, influenza, CMV and Epstein-Barr virus appeared linked to several top co-occurrence clusters. Because some donors lacked HLA typing at each locus, the association tests relied only on the typed subset. When HLA alleles, especially DR and DQ, strongly co-occurred, attributing TCR associations to individual alleles was difficult. Linkage disequilibrium might explain the correlated functional status among segregating V segments, but an unknown experimental factor could not be excluded. It was suggested by the authors that the approach could potentially be generalized to other disease states and immunological phenotypes. Immune exposure information for the cohort was limited to CMV serostatus. In a later analysis, HLA-associated TCR beta chains showed more clonal expansion and lower generation probabilities than non-associated chains that were equally common. Because counts were too low, seventeen rarely observed V segments, including chromosome 9 orphons, were left out of the earlier analysis of a few hundred of the donors. A cluster of highly shared sequence variants was judged likely to be a technical artifact of the sequencing pipeline. A later analysis found that TCR association rates varied across HLA loci, with DRB1 alleles showing the most associated TCRs and HLA-C alleles the fewest. Most CMV-associated TCR beta chains appeared to be HLA-restricted in a later analysis, and the HLA associations seemed to be driven largely by CMV exposure. In this cohort, only TCR beta chains were sequenced, and detectable features were limited by the absence of alpha or paired-chain data. A few of the identified cytomegalovirus-associated TCR beta chains were confirmed in vitro to be specific for cytomegalovirus antigens. A later analysis associated about 17,000 TCR beta sequences with specific HLA alleles at a false discovery rate of 0.05. A further reported finding was that TCR beta sequences accurately predicted the HLA-A and HLA-B alleles for most subjects in the first cohort. Broadly in line with IMGT annotations, most TCR beta V segments showed up in productive rearrangements about 87% or about 30% of the time in an earlier analysis of 587 of the donors. According to a later genetic analysis, donors in an Asian-associated ancestry cluster had fewer N-insertions in productive TCRs than the roughly 700-donor mean. The classifier was reported to diagnose cytomegalovirus status with high specificity and sensitivity in both the original cohort and the validation cohort. Presence/absence analyses assumed roughly uniform sequencing depth across donors, an assumption that may not hold.

The clonotype was recovered from a woman between 18 and 29 years old in good health and CMV-seronegative. The sequencing sample was made of PBMCs.

CDR3 protein: CASSAGVGETQYF. The nucleotide sequence reads TGTGCCAGCTCGGCAGGGGTAGGGGAGACCCAGTACTTC. The sequence joins TRBV18 to TRBJ2-5; the best D guess is TRBD1, with 6 bases matching. Relative to germline, V is 6 bases shorter and J is 5 bases shorter, with 13 bases between their ends. Via the germline V gene, CDR1 is KGHSH and CDR2 LQKENI. Counted from cysteine to phenylalanine, this CDR3 has 13 amino acids. The sequence is cut down to CDR3 DNA, 39 bases in frame from base 1.